The 25 T cell receptor beta chains listed next were all sequenced from one sample in a study of beta chain features in type 1 diabetes. Study-level results: People with Type 1 diabetes carried modestly yet significantly shorter TCRB CDR3s in all four CD4+ subsets.

Their antigens are not known. Reverse transcription of all isolated RNA meant that expressed TCRB transcripts were sequenced. Sequencing used immunoSEQ multiplex PCR; TCRdb keeps in-frame clones, though not all of them. The profile shows 300,000 or so clones, approximately 14% of them singletons. Sequenced input: naive CD4+ T cells from blood. The receptors were sampled from a man aged 30 to 45 with type 1 diabetes.

This clone has a handful of counts. The chain links TRBV6-5 to TRBJ2-7; D may be TRBD1 (5 bases). This CDR3 contains 14 residues. The V gene lost 5 bases and the J gene lost 3 bases, with 14 bases spanning the gap. Germline CDR1 and CDR2: MNHEY and SVGAGI. DNA of the CDR3: TGTGCCAGCAGTCATGCTCAGGGATACTACGAGCAGTACTTC. Protein sequence: CASSHAQGYYEQYF.

This chain uses TRBV9 with TRBJ2-6, with D unclear. The CDR3 consists of 13 residues. CDR1 is SGDLS, CDR2 YYNGEE, per germline. Trimming shortened V by 0 bases and J by 4 bases, and 2 bases separated the two germline ends. Here the CDR3 reads CASSVAGANVLTF. DNA for the CDR3: TGTGCCAGCAGCGTAGCAGGGGCCAACGTCCTGACTTTC.

This chain links TRBV27 with TRBJ1-2; 10 bases line up with TRBD1. The CDR3 is 15 residues long. The germline gives CDR1 MNHEY, CDR2 SMNVEV (reference sequence). Trimming took 5 bases from V and 4 from J; bases not matched to a gene: 7. CDR3 amino acids: CASSAPGQGSYGYTF. The CDR3 region has the DNA TGTGCCAGCAGTGCCCCGGGACAGGGGAGCTATGGCTACACCTTC.

The chain joins TRBV9 to TRBJ2-7, with 7 bases matching TRBD2. The germline CDR1 and CDR2 sequences are SGDLS and YYNGEE. The CDR3 has 13 residues. V gave up 2 bases and J gave up 6 bases; unmatched junction bases: 5. In nucleotides, the CDR3 is TGTGCCAGCAGCGTGGGGGGGTTTCGCGAGCAGTACTTC. Encoded protein: CASSVGGFREQYF.

This clone was counted between two and nine times. The gene calls are TRBV9 and TRBJ2-2; D gene unclear. Germline lookup yields CDR1 SGDLS and CDR2 YYNGEE. This CDR3 comprises 14 residues. V was cut by 2 bases and J by 4 bases, with 9 bases left in between. The CDR3 nucleotides are TGTGCCAGCAGCGTCCTGGCTGGCACCGGGGAGCTGTTTTTT. Residues: CASSVLAGTGELFF.

This clone was found a few times. This chain connects TRBV5-1 to TRBJ2-3, with D hard to call. Germline V gene lookup returns CDR1 SGHRS and CDR2 YFSETQ. V lost 1 base, J lost 3 bases, and 6 bases lay in between. The CDR3 sequence is 13 residues long. CDR3 loop: CASSLLLTDTQYF. In nucleotides, the CDR3 is TGCGCCAGCAGCTTGCTGTTGACAGATACGCAGTATTTT.

This clone has just a few counts. The CDR3 coding sequence is TGTGCCAGCAGTGTTCGGACAGGGAAACCCGGGGAGCTGTTTTTT. Translation gives CASSVRTGKPGELFF. The V gene is TRBV2, the J gene TRBJ2-2; 8 bases agree with TRBD1. Germline trimming cut 4 bases from V and 6 bases from J; bases unmatched to any gene: 7. The CDR3 loop spans 15 amino acids. Germline loops: CDR1 SNHLY, CDR2 FYNNEI.

In this sample, this clone turned up a few times. This chain connects TRBV5-6 to TRBJ2-1; 10 bases match TRBD2. The CDR3 is made up of 15 amino acids. After removal of 4 bases from V and 2 bases from J, the junction contained 3 bases not matched to a gene. Germline V gives CDR1 SGHDT, CDR2 YYEEEE. CDR3 sequence: CASSPSGSAYNEQFF. DNA of the CDR3: TGTGCCAGCAGCCCTAGCGGGAGTGCCTACAATGAGCAGTTCTTC. Supplemented by reference TRBV5-6 and TRBJ2-1, the full variable domain reads DAGVTQSPTHLIKTRGQQVTLRCSPKSGHDTVSWYQQALGQGPQFIFQYYEEEERQRGNFPDRFSGHQFPNYSSELNVNALLLGDSALYLCASSPSGSAYNEQFFGPGTRLTVL.

This clone was observed a handful of times. This sequence joins TRBV28 and TRBJ2-1; the match to TRBD2 covers 8 bases. V was pared by 6 bases and J by 0 bases, with 13 bases of the junction left unmatched. The CDR3 extends over 18 amino acids. CDR1 is MDHEN and CDR2 is SYDVKM in the germline V gene. The CDR3: CASRGETSGRSSYNEQFF. CDR3 nucleotides: TGTGCCAGCAGGGGGGAAACTAGCGGCCGTAGCTCCTACAATGAGCAGTTCTTC.

This clone showed up just a few times. The J gene is TRBJ2-7, the V gene TRBV29-1; D uncertain. CDR1 is SQVTM, CDR2 ANQGSEA, per germline. CDR3 size: 15 residues. V shed 3 bases and J shed 2 bases, with 17 bases lying between them. The CDR3 loop is CSVEPLAVQPYEQYF. In DNA, the CDR3 is TGCAGCGTTGAGCCGTTGGCGGTACAACCCTACGAGCAGTACTTC.

The chain uses TRBV30 and TRBJ1-2, with D maybe TRBD1 (5 bases). The germline V gene encodes CDR1 GTSNPN and CDR2 SVGIG (reference sequence). The CDR3 runs 14 residues. The V end lost 0 bases, the J end lost 8 bases, and 16 bases lay between the germline ends. The CDR3 spells CAWSVRSGFRGYTF. CDR3 sequence (DNA): TGTGCCTGGAGTGTACGATCAGGGTTTAGGGGCTACACCTTC.

The gene calls are TRBV30 and TRBJ2-2, with a weak D call TRBD2 (5 bases). Germline V lookup: CDR1 GTSNPN, CDR2 SVGIG (reference sequence). This CDR3 has 15 amino acids. V was pared by 0 bases and J by 5 bases, with 13 bases between. The chain's CDR3 is CAWSVRLLGTGELFF. The CDR3 DNA reads TGTGCCTGGAGTGTACGCTTACTAGGAACCGGGGAGCTGTTTTTT.

This clone has a handful of counts. The same CDR3 arises from other DNA sequences in this sample as well. The chain recombines TRBV7-6 with TRBJ1-5, with D perhaps TRBD1 (5 bases). The CDR3 length is 12 residues. V lost 2 bases and J 6 bases, leaving 5 bases between the germline ends. Per germline, CDR1 SGHVS and CDR2 FNYEAQ. CDR3 residues: CASSLQGQPQHF. The CDR3 DNA is TGTGCCAGCAGCTTACAGGGTCAGCCCCAGCATTTT.

The sample holds a few counts of this clone. The chain combines TRBV4-2 with TRBJ2-7, with TRBD2 matching 10 bases. This CDR3 has 14 residues. J was trimmed by 9 bases and V by 0 bases; bases with no gene match: 5. Per the germline V gene, CDR1 is LGHNA and CDR2 is YNFKEQ. The CDR3: CASSQEEREGLQYF. The CDR3 bases are TGTGCCAGCAGCCAAGAAGAGCGGGAGGGCCTGCAGTACTTC.

This clone appeared a few times. The V gene is TRBV7-2, the J gene TRBJ2-3, with TRBD2 identical over 12 bases. The ends lost 4 bases at V and 2 bases at J; junction bases unmatched: 7. The germline CDR1 and CDR2 sequences are SGHTA and FQGNSA. The length of the CDR3 is 17 residues. CDR3 bases: TGTGCCAGCAGCTCTGCAGGACTAGCGGGATACACAGATACGCAGTATTTT. Translation gives CASSSAGLAGYTDTQYF.

This clone was seen more than once but under ten times. The chain recombines TRBV27 with TRBJ1-2, with 8 bases matching TRBD1. The CDR3 sequence is 15 residues long. J gave up 4 bases and V 5 bases, and 9 bases lay outside the gene matches. The germline gives CDR1 MNHEY, CDR2 SMNVEV (reference sequence). CDR3 sequence (DNA): TGTGCCAGCAGTCCTAGGGGGGGACAGGTCTATGGCTACACCTTC. Its protein is CASSPRGGQVYGYTF.

This rearrangement joins TRBV6-6 to TRBJ2-7; D call uncertain. This CDR3 is 12 amino acids long. From germline, CDR1 is MNHNY and CDR2 SVGAGI (reference sequence). V was clipped by 0 bases and J by 7 bases, with 7 bases between them. The chain's CDR3 is CASSYSREEQYF. For the CDR3, the DNA is TGTGCCAGCAGTTACTCTCGCGAAGAGCAGTACTTC.

The chain couples TRBV10-3 to TRBJ1-5; possible D gene TRBD1, 6 bases. Trimming stripped 5 bases from V and 3 bases from J, with 11 bases between. CDR1 and CDR2 from the germline V gene are ENHRY and SYGVKD. The CDR3 has 14 amino acids. The CDR3 is CAISRGAYNQPQHF. In nucleotides, the CDR3 is TGTGCCATCAGTCGGGGGGCCTACAATCAGCCCCAGCATTTT.

This clone was detected a few times. The rearrangement joins TRBV25-1 to TRBJ1-4; possible D gene TRBD1, 6 bases. Germline CDR1 reads MGHDK; CDR2 reads SYGVNS. The CDR3 is made up of 14 amino acids. Trimming took 3 bases from V and 8 from J, leaving 13 bases between them. CDR3 region: CASSDTGSREKLFF. CDR3 coding DNA: TGTGCCAGCAGTGATACAGGGTCAAGGGAAAAACTGTTTTTT.

The chain joins TRBV5-1 to TRBJ2-1; 12 positions agree with TRBD2. Germline CDR1 is SGHRS and CDR2 is YFSETQ. V lost 2 bases, J lost 4 bases, and 4 bases stayed unmatched. There are 16 residues in the CDR3. This chain's CDR3 is CASSFGLAGQYNEQFF. CDR3 bases: TGCGCCAGCAGCTTCGGACTAGCGGGACAGTACAATGAGCAGTTCTTC.

This clone has more than one count but fewer than ten. The V and J genes are TRBV13 and TRBJ2-7; unclear D gene. V was cut by 4 bases and J by 2 bases, with 12 bases left in between. The CDR3 totals 14 residues. The germline V gene encodes CDR1 PRHDT and CDR2 FYEKMQ (reference sequence). The CDR3 protein is CASSSLDTTYEQYF. The CDR3 DNA reads as TGTGCCAGCAGCTCCCTTGACACAACCTACGAGCAGTACTTC.

In regard to this clone: A junction end diverges from the germline sequence, so it may reflect a read error. The V and J genes are TRBV2 and TRBJ1-2; perhaps TRBD1 as D (6 bases). CDR3 length: 13 residues. Germline V gives CDR1 SNHLY, CDR2 FYNNEI. The CDR3 region is CASSEDRRGGYTF. CDR3 DNA sequence: TGTGCCAGCAGCGAAGACAGGAGGGGTGGCTACACCTTC.

This clone was counted between two and nine times. The chain joins TRBV28 to TRBJ2-7; D is perhaps TRBD1 (5 bases). CDR1 and CDR2 (germline): MDHEN, SYDVKM. The CDR3 runs 15 residues. V was trimmed by 1 base and J by 4 bases, leaving 14 bases between them. The CDR3 region is CASSLSLSGSYEQYF. DNA for the CDR3: TGTGCCAGCAGTTTATCCCTCTCAGGGTCTTACGAGCAGTACTTC.

This clone was recorded a few times. V is TRBV15 and J is TRBJ2-2, with a tentative D call TRBD1 (6 bases). This CDR3 has 13 residues. CDR1 LNHNV and CDR2 YYDKDF come from the germline V gene (reference sequence). V lost 8 bases and J lost 3, with 10 bases in between. CDR3 residues: CATGQGYTGELFF. CDR3 nucleotides: TGTGCCACCGGGCAGGGGTACACCGGGGAGCTGTTTTTT.

V usage is TRBV13 and J usage is TRBJ2-5; 9 bases match TRBD1. The CDR3 spans 14 residues. CDR1 PRHDT and CDR2 FYEKMQ come from the germline V gene (reference sequence). J was trimmed by 5 bases and V by 5 bases; bases with no gene match: 6. The CDR3 sequence: CASSLDRGSETQYF. In DNA, the CDR3 is TGTGCCAGCAGCCTGGACAGGGGTTCGGAGACCCAGTACTTC.